These 9 T cell receptor beta chains share one sample of origin, sequenced in a study of cytomegalovirus exposure and HLA in healthy donors. Vbeta (60) and Jbeta (13) primers were used in the PCR. The data were produced by immunoSEQ multiplex PCR, yet TCRdb's version contains in-frame clones alone and is incomplete. This sample's table has about 110,000 clones. Sequences were obtained from PBMCs. These receptor sequences come from a man aged 40-55 years in good health and CMV-seropositive.

The chain recombines TRBV28 with TRBJ2-1, with 7 bases lining up with TRBD2. CDR3 length: 17 residues. CDR1 and CDR2 from the germline V gene are MDHEN and SYDVKM. After removal of 5 bases from V and 5 bases from J, the junction contained 15 bases not matched to a gene. Here the CDR3 reads CASSILTVAGIHNEQFF. In DNA form, the CDR3 reads TGTGCCAGCAGTATCTTAACGGTAGCGGGCATACACAATGAGCAGTTCTTC. Based on the CDR3 plus reference TRBV28 and TRBJ2-1, the full variable domain is DVKVTQSSRYLVKRTGEKVFLECVQDMDHENMFWYRQDPGLGLRLIYFSYDVKMKEKGDIPEGYSVSREKKERFSLILESASTNQTSMYLCASSILTVAGIHNEQFFGPGTRLTVL.

The gene calls are TRBV28 and TRBJ2-7, with D possibly being TRBD2 (6 bases). This CDR3 is built from 13 residues. V shed 4 bases and J shed 4 bases, with 11 bases lying between them. CDR1 and CDR2 (germline): MDHEN, SYDVKM. CDR3 sequence: CASSSGAGYEQYF. CDR3 sequence (DNA): TGTGCCAGCAGTTCCGGAGCGGGTTACGAGCAGTACTTC. The variable domain in full, completed from reference TRBV28 and TRBJ2-7, reads DVKVTQSSRYLVKRTGEKVFLECVQDMDHENMFWYRQDPGLGLRLIYFSYDVKMKEKGDIPEGYSVSREKKERFSLILESASTNQTSMYLCASSSGAGYEQYFGPGTRLTVT.

CDR3 amino acids: CASSLNSQNNEQFF. The CDR3 DNA is TGCGCCAGCAGCTTGAACTCCCAAAACAATGAGCAGTTCTTC. This chain connects TRBV5-1 to TRBJ2-1; D uncertain. This CDR3 has 14 residues. V lost 1 base, J lost 5 bases, and 10 bases lay in between. Germline loops: CDR1 SGHRS, CDR2 YFSETQ. The variable domain in full, with the rest retrieved from reference TRBV5-1 and TRBJ2-1, is KAGVTQTPRYLIKTRGQQVTLSCSPISGHRSVSWYQQTPGQGLQFLFEYFSETQRNKGNFPGRFSGRQFSNSRSEMNVSTLELGDSALYLCASSLNSQNNEQFFGPGTRLTVL.

This sequence joins TRBV28 and TRBJ2-1; possibly TRBD1 for D (5 bases). The CDR3 loop spans 15 amino acids. The V end lost 3 bases, the J end lost 10 bases, and 19 bases lay between the germline ends. Per germline, CDR1 MDHEN and CDR2 SYDVKM. The CDR3 region has the DNA TGTGCCAGCAGTTTCCCGGGCCTAACGAAGGGGGAGCAGTTCTTC. Encoded protein: CASSFPGLTKGEQFF.

J is TRBJ2-5 and V is TRBV4-1; 7 bases are a match to TRBD1. V was pared by 1 base and J by 0 bases, with 2 bases of the junction left unmatched. The CDR3 has 15 amino acids. Germline V lookup: CDR1 MGHRA, CDR2 YSYEKL. The CDR3 nucleotides read TGCGCCAGCAGCCAAGGACAGGGCGACCAAGAGACCCAGTACTTC. Translation gives CASSQGQGDQETQYF.

The chain uses TRBV18 and TRBJ2-7; 8 bases match TRBD2. Germline-derived CDR1 and CDR2 are KGHSH and LQKENI. After removal of 1 base from V and 4 bases from J, the junction contained 9 bases not matched to a gene. CDR3 length: 16 residues. The CDR3 DNA sequence: TGTGCCAGCTCACCACGAGTCGGGCGGGAGGCTTACGAGCAGTACTTC. Its protein product is CASSPRVGREAYEQYF.

V and J are TRBV6-1 and TRBJ2-7; 12 bases fit TRBD2. The length of the CDR3 is 16 residues. J was trimmed by 4 bases and V by 4 bases; bases with no gene match: 8. Germline V gives CDR1 MNHNS, CDR2 SASEGT. DNA of the CDR3: TGTGCCAGCAGTGCCCCTAGCGGGAGGGTGGATTACGAGCAGTACTTC. It translates to CASSAPSGRVDYEQYF.

The J gene is TRBJ1-3, the V gene TRBV6-5; 7 bases map to TRBD1. Germline CDR1 and CDR2: MNHEY and SVGAGI. V shed 0 bases and J 4 bases; nucleotides not matched to a gene: 6. The CDR3 length is 16 residues. The CDR3 nucleotides are TGTGCCAGCAGTTACTCGACAGGGCAGGGAGGAAACACCATATATTTT. The encoded protein is CASSYSTGQGGNTIYF.

Regarding this clone: Other nucleotide sequences in the sample specify the same CDR3. V usage is TRBV10-3 and J usage is TRBJ2-1, with 7 bases that match TRBD2. The germline CDR1 and CDR2 sequences are ENHRY and SYGVKD. The CDR3 runs 17 residues. V gave up 6 bases and J gave up 7 bases; unmatched junction bases: 18. The CDR3 region is CAIRAEGREKSWNEQFF. The CDR3 bases are TGTGCCATCAGGGCGGAGGGGCGGGAGAAAAGTTGGAATGAGCAGTTCTTC.